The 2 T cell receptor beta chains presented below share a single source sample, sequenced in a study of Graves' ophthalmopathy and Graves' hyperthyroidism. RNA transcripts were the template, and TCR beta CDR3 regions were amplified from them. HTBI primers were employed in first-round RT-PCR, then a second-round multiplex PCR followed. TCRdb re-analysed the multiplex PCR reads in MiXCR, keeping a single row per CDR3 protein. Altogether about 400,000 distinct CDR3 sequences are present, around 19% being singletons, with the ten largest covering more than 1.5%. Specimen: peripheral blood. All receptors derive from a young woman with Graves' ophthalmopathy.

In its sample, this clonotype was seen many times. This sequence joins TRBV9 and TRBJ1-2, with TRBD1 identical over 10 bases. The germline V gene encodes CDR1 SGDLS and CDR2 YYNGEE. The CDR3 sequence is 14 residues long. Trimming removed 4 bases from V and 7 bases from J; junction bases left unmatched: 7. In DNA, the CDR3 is TGTGCCAGCAGCTTAGACAGGGGGCTTGCTGGCTACACCTTC. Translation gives CASSLDRGLAGYTF. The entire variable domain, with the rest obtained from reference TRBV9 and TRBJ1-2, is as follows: DSGVTQTPKHLITATGQRVTLRCSPRSGDLSVYWYQQSLDQGLQFLIQYYNGEERAKGNILERFSAQQFPDLHSELNLSSLELGDSALYFCASSLDRGLAGYTFGSGTRLTVV.

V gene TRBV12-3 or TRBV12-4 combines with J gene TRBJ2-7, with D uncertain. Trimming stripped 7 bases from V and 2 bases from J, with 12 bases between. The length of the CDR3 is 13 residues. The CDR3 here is CASTFGGPYEQYF. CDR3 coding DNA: TGTGCCAGCACCTTTGGTGGGCCCTACGAGCAGTACTTC.